The 9 T cell receptor beta chains below were found in one sample sequenced in a study of cytomegalovirus exposure and HLA in healthy donors. The PCR ran on 60 Vbeta and 13 Jbeta primers. Assay used: immunoSEQ multiplex PCR; TCRdb lists only in-frame clones, some missing. The sample includes 150,000 to 200,000 clones, approximately 80% seen only once; the top ten take around 7.2%. The source material was PBMCs. The receptors derive from a man aged 25 to 40 in good health and CMV-seropositive.

The chain employs TRBV25-1 and TRBJ2-5, with D maybe TRBD1 (5 bases). V lost 3 bases to trimming and J lost 5 bases, with 16 bases between them. This CDR3 is 15 amino acids long. Germline V gene sequence: CDR1 MGHDK, CDR2 SYGVNS. CDR3: CASSEGSLRQETQYF. DNA for the CDR3: TGTGCCAGCAGTGAGGGATCACTCCGACAGGAGACCCAGTACTTC. Complete variable domain (other parts from reference TRBV25-1 and TRBJ2-5): EADIYQTPRYLVIGTGKKITLECSQTMGHDKMYWYQQDPGMELHLIHYSYGVNSTEKGDLSSESTVSRIRTEHFPLTLESARPSHTSQYLCASSEGSLRQETQYFGPGTRLLVL.

Comments on this clone: Within the sample, other DNA sequences also encode this same CDR3. This sequence joins TRBV9 and TRBJ1-2; D perhaps matches TRBD1 (6 bases). The germline CDR1 and CDR2 sequences are SGDLS and YYNGEE. Trimming removed 0 bases at V and 3 bases at J, with 9 bases between. The CDR3 spans 14 residues. CDR3 in DNA: TGTGCCAGCAGCGTAGGAGGGGGGGACTATGGCTACACCTTC. It codes for CASSVGGGDYGYTF.

The chain links TRBV25-1 to TRBJ2-3; 8 bases match TRBD2. Trimming at V came to 1 base and at J to 2 bases, leaving 5 bases not matched to a gene. Germline CDR1 MGHDK, CDR2 SYGVNS. The CDR3 has 16 residues. CDR3 DNA sequence: TGTGCCAGCAGTGAATGGGCGGGGGGCGTCACAGATACGCAGTATTTT. This codes for CASSEWAGGVTDTQYF.

The chain uses TRBV27 and TRBJ2-3; TRBD2 might be the D (6 bases). Deletions cut 6 bases from V and 2 bases from J, with 15 bases between. CDR3 length: 15 amino acids. The germline V gene encodes CDR1 MNHEY and CDR2 SMNVEV (reference sequence). The CDR3 here is CASRFHGTLTDTQYF. The CDR3 nucleotides read TGTGCCAGCAGATTCCACGGGACTCTCACAGATACGCAGTATTTT.

V and J are TRBV27 and TRBJ2-7, with 8 nucleotides matching TRBD1. This CDR3 contains 14 residues. Trimming at V came to 5 bases and at J to 5 bases, leaving 8 bases not matched to a gene. The germline CDR1 and CDR2 sequences are MNHEY and SMNVEV (reference sequence). The CDR3 reads CASSKPGGADEQYF. In DNA, the CDR3 is TGTGCCAGCAGTAAGCCAGGGGGCGCGGACGAGCAGTACTTC.

V and J are TRBV5-1 and TRBJ2-1, with D perhaps TRBD1 (5 bases). The V and J ends lost 4 bases and 4 bases respectively, with 18 bases between them. CDR1 is SGHRS and CDR2 is YFSETQ in the germline V gene. The CDR3 is 16 residues long. The CDR3 reads CASSVADSYIYNEQFF. CDR3 coding DNA: TGCGCCAGCAGCGTGGCTGACAGTTACATATACAATGAGCAGTTCTTC.

The chain is built from TRBV2 and TRBJ2-1; D ambiguous. The CDR3 length is 11 residues. V lost 5 bases and J lost 6, with 5 bases in between. Germline values: CDR1 SNHLY, CDR2 FYNNEI. This CDR3 is CASSPVNEQFF. The CDR3 DNA sequence: TGTGCCAGCAGTCCCGTCAATGAGCAGTTCTTC.

This chain uses TRBV9 with TRBJ2-2, with TRBD1 matching 10 bases. The trim removed 4 bases at V and 6 bases at J, leaving 21 bases unmatched. Germline V lookup: CDR1 SGDLS, CDR2 YYNGEE. The CDR3 extends over 20 amino acids. DNA for the CDR3: TGTGCCAGCAGCTACCGCCGGGACAGGGGCGCCTTCCAGCGCCCCGGGGAGCTGTTTTTT. It codes for CASSYRRDRGAFQRPGELFF.

V is TRBV6-5 and J is TRBJ1-5, with D unresolved. The CDR3 totals 15 residues. The germline V gene encodes CDR1 MNHEY and CDR2 SVGAGI. V was trimmed by 5 bases and J by 3 bases, leaving 14 bases between them. The CDR3 coding sequence is TGTGCCAGCAGTAGAGGTCGGGTGGCCAATCAGCCCCAGCATTTT. Its protein is CASSRGRVANQPQHF.